In its sample, the clone carrying this T cell receptor (beta chain) was seen once. What it binds is unknown. The data were taken from a study of vaccination and CD4 T cells after COVID-19. Study overall: Median time from COVID diagnosis to post-COVID sampling was over 85 days (35 to 161).

Overall study results and limits: Vaccine-specific clones in convalescent patients were spike mono-reactive in 304 of 307 cases.

This sample's time point: late sampling 161 to 241 days after vaccination in three convalescent patients. The CDR3 spans 16 residues. Trimming pared 2 bases from V and 1 base from J, leaving 13 bases between. Germline V gene data show CDR1 as MGHDK and CDR2 as SYGVNS. TCRdb passed the PCR reads through MiXCR, listing each CDR3 protein once. The sample lists some 27,000 distinct CDR3 sequences; 45% to 65% were seen once. This chain uses TRBV25-1 with TRBJ2-3; tentative D call: TRBD2 (6 bases). Sequencing used CD4+ T cells from blood, obtained about 7 months after SARS-CoV-2 vaccination. This receptor was taken from a human donor who had recovered from COVID-19. The CDR3 sequence is CASSETPGGGTDTQYF. In nucleotides, the CDR3 is TGTGCCAGCAGTGAAACTCCCGGGGGTGGCACAGATACGCAGTATTTT.